This T cell receptor beta chain emerged from a study of spatial heterogeneity in lung cancer. Time point meaning: sample taken at primary tumor resection. Trimming stripped 5 bases from V and 4 bases from J, with 18 bases between. CDR1 is MNHNY and CDR2 is SVGAGI in the germline V gene (reference sequence). This CDR3 spans 16 amino acids. The study's findings and limits: Within tumors, counts of expanded alpha and beta TCRs tracked tumor mutation counts.

TCR cDNA molecules each carried a unique molecular identifier. TCRdb analysed the 5' RACE reads with MiXCR anew, one entry per CDR3 protein. The sample consists of around 8,000 distinct CDR3 sequences, about 8% of them appearing once. By sample fraction, this clonotype is medium-sized. Its target is unknown. This sequence joins TRBV6-6 and TRBJ2-1; tentatively, D is TRBD2 (6 bases). Material: lung tumor tissue, obtained at surgery. The sequence was obtained from a male donor with early-stage non-small cell lung cancer. The CDR3 nucleotides are TGTGCCAGCAGTCCTAGGGCGAGGGGAGGTTACAATGAGCAGTTCTTC. The encoded protein is CASSPRARGGYNEQFF.